A selection of T cell receptor beta chains follows, all from one sample in a study of read filtering for tumor transcriptome and immune sequencing. Each CDR3 protein gets one entry after TCRdb re-called the reads with MiXCR. This table holds approximately 40,000 distinct CDR3 sequences, roughly 13% found once. Sequencing was performed on a population of CD138-negative cells sorted from bone marrow. The receptors come from a donor at least 40 years old with multiple myeloma. The CDR3 runs from the conserved cysteine through the conserved F or W.

J gene: TRBJ2-1; V gene: TRBV10-2; CDR3 protein: CATASGGGNEQFF
J gene: TRBJ2-2; V gene: TRBV5-1; CDR3 protein: CASSLRLAENTGELFF
J gene: TRBJ2-1; V gene: TRBV29-1; CDR3 protein: CSVKELGEQFF
J gene: TRBJ2-5; V gene: TRBV29-1; CDR3 protein: CSVVTGETQYF
J gene: TRBJ2-1; V gene: TRBV20-1; CDR3 protein: CSARDGWGNEQFF
J gene: TRBJ2-3; V gene: TRBV6-4; CDR3 protein: CASSPLADSTDTQYF
J gene: TRBJ2-3; V gene: TRBV20-1; CDR3 protein: CSARGPGRGADTQYF
J gene: TRBJ1-5; V gene: TRBV19; CDR3 protein: CASSVGAGGNQPQHF
J gene: TRBJ2-7; V gene: TRBV20-1; CDR3 protein: CSATHESYEQYF
J gene: TRBJ1-1; V gene: TRBV30; CDR3 protein: CAWSVGAQTEAFF
J gene: TRBJ2-5; V gene: TRBV6-2/TRBV6-3; CDR3 protein: CASTQGLAGDRRETQYF
J gene: TRBJ1-2; V gene: TRBV20-1; CDR3 protein: CSARDRVNAARFLRGYTF
J gene: TRBJ2-5; V gene: TRBV30; CDR3 protein: CAWSFRAGQDQETQYF
J gene: TRBJ2-5; V gene: TRBV4-3; CDR3 protein: CASSQDPTWETQYF
J gene: TRBJ2-7; V gene: TRBV30; CDR3 protein: CAWGFLDSYEQYF
J gene: TRBJ1-2; V gene: TRBV6-1; CDR3 protein: CGSSEALDDRVNGYTF
J gene: TRBJ2-3; V gene: TRBV20-1; CDR3 protein: CSAQSGRATDTQYF
J gene: TRBJ2-5; V gene: TRBV29-1; CDR3 protein: CSGAPGVGETQYF
J gene: TRBJ2-2; V gene: TRBV2; CDR3 protein: CASSQLAGGRTGELFF
J gene: TRBJ1-2; V gene: TRBV5-6; CDR3 protein: CASSLGTRSNYGYTF
J gene: TRBJ2-1; V gene: TRBV5-1; CDR3 protein: CASSPGAGMVNEQFF
J gene: TRBJ2-1; V gene: TRBV12-3/TRBV12-4; CDR3 protein: CASSVRDNEQFF
J gene: TRBJ2-1; V gene: TRBV18; CDR3 protein: CASSRTGTSGYNEQFF
J gene: TRBJ1-5; V gene: TRBV20-1; CDR3 protein: CSASPIQGRGNQPQHF
J gene: TRBJ2-1; V gene: TRBV7-2; CDR3 protein: CASSLIAGINEQFF
J gene: TRBJ2-1; V gene: TRBV20-1; CDR3 protein: CSARTSGSSYNEQFF
J gene: TRBJ2-1; V gene: TRBV9; CDR3 protein: CASSVVAVDEQFF
J gene: TRBJ2-2; V gene: TRBV14; CDR3 protein: CASAKQGTGELFF
J gene: TRBJ2-5; V gene: TRBV7-9; CDR3 protein: CASSSGDRGPRETQYF
J gene: TRBJ1-2; V gene: TRBV20-1; CDR3 protein: CSARQQGVGYGYTF
J gene: TRBJ2-2; V gene: TRBV5-1; CDR3 protein: CASSSQGDTGELFF
J gene: TRBJ1-1; V gene: TRBV9; CDR3 protein: CASSVGWAGGMNTEAFF
J gene: TRBJ2-1; V gene: TRBV20-1; CDR3 protein: CSAGDPRPYNEQFF